A single sample gave rise to the 26 T cell receptor beta chains below, sequenced in a study of T-cell memory formation after mild COVID-19. One entry per CDR3 protein results from TCRdb running MiXCR on the 5' RACE reads. The sample shows around 120,000 distinct CDR3 sequences, about 17% of them seen only once. Sequencing was performed on PBMCs or a T cell subset sorted from them (not recorded which). The receptors derive from an adult woman who had mild COVID-19 (a few samples of this study predate the infection). Cell type and time point are not known.

The gene calls are TRBV12-3 or TRBV12-4 and TRBJ2-3; TRBD2 matches at 9 bases. CDR3 size: 16 residues. V was clipped by 6 bases and J by 8 bases; unmatched bases: 15. The CDR3 spells CASSFGTSPMRGTQYF. The CDR3 DNA is TGTGCCAGCAGCTTTGGGACTAGCCCGATGAGGGGTACGCAGTATTTT.

A few counts support this clonotype. The rearrangement uses TRBV15 and TRBJ1-5, with D maybe TRBD1 (6 bases). The CDR3 is made up of 13 amino acids. With 3 bases removed from V and 6 bases from J, the gap between germline ends came to 9 bases. Germline V gene data show CDR1 as LNHNV and CDR2 as YYDKDF (reference sequence). The CDR3 DNA reads TGTGCCACCAGCAGCGGGGGGGCTCAGCCCCAGCATTTT. Protein sequence: CATSSGGAQPQHF.

The chain couples TRBV4-1 to TRBJ2-7; no firm D call. The germline V and J ends were trimmed by 1 base and 1 base, with 8 bases remaining between them. CDR1 and CDR2 from the germline V gene are MGHRA and YSYEKL. The CDR3 spans 14 residues. CDR3 in amino acids: CASSQGTRSYEQYF. In DNA, the CDR3 is TGCGCCAGCAGCCAAGGGACGAGGTCCTACGAGCAGTACTTC.

The table lists this clonotype with a few counts. J is TRBJ2-3 and V is TRBV20-1, with TRBD2 identical over 8 bases. The germline V gene encodes CDR1 DFQATT and CDR2 SNEGSKA (reference sequence). The CDR3 sequence is 14 residues long. The V segment lost 6 bases and the J segment 2 bases; nucleotides outside the gene matches: 7. CDR3 sequence: CSAPHSGNTDTQYF. The CDR3 DNA sequence: TGCAGTGCCCCCCATAGCGGGAACACAGATACGCAGTATTTT.

The chain recombines TRBV7-8 with TRBJ2-5, with a tentative D call TRBD1 (6 bases). Germline-derived CDR1 and CDR2 are SGHVS and FQNEAQ. This CDR3 comprises 15 residues. With 1 base removed from V and 5 bases from J, the gap between germline ends came to 14 bases. The CDR3 sequence is CASSLDYTGRETQYF. CDR3 in DNA: TGTGCCAGCAGCTTAGATTATACAGGGCGGGAGACCCAGTACTTC.

A few counts support this clonotype. J is TRBJ1-6 and V is TRBV4-1; 8 nucleotides line up with TRBD1. With 2 bases clipped from V and 9 bases from J, the junction kept 12 bases outside the gene matches. The CDR3 covers 17 residues. The germline CDR1 and CDR2 sequences are MGHRA and YSYEKL. CDR3 residues: CASSQLMTGEPGSPLHF. The CDR3 bases are TGCGCCAGCAGCCAACTTATGACAGGGGAACCGGGTTCACCCCTCCACTTT.

The table lists this clonotype with a few counts. The chain uses TRBV5-6 and TRBJ2-5; the match to TRBD1 covers 7 bases. Germline trimming cut 1 base from V and 4 bases from J; bases unmatched to any gene: 7. CDR1 and CDR2 from the germline V gene are SGHDT and YYEEEE. This CDR3 has 15 amino acids. The CDR3 nucleotides are TGTGCCAGCAGCTTGCGACAGGGCGGAAGAGAGACCCAGTACTTC. Its protein product is CASSLRQGGRETQYF.

This clonotype was recorded many times. The DNA of the CDR3 is TGTGCCAGCAGTCCGACTAGCGGGGGCCTTTACAATGAGCAGTTCTTC. This gives the protein CASSPTSGGLYNEQFF. V and J are TRBV6-5 and TRBJ2-1, with 12 nucleotides matching TRBD2. The CDR3 has 16 residues. Looked up from germline, CDR1 is MNHEY and CDR2 is SVGAGI. With 5 bases clipped from V and 4 bases from J, the junction kept 6 bases outside the gene matches.

The V and J genes are TRBV2 and TRBJ1-5, with TRBD1 as a possible D gene (6 bases). V dropped 6 bases and J dropped 3 bases, with 9 bases sitting between them. CDR3 length: 13 residues. Looked up from germline, CDR1 is SNHLY and CDR2 is FYNNEI. CDR3 protein: CASRQGPNQPQHF. CDR3 DNA sequence: TGTGCCAGCAGACAGGGTCCCAATCAGCCCCAGCATTTT.

This clonotype was seen more than once but under ten times. The rearrangement uses TRBV4-2 and TRBJ1-6; no clear D gene. CDR3 length equals 14 residues. V lost 0 bases and J 6 bases, leaving 6 bases between the germline ends. Germline CDR1 LGHNA, CDR2 YNFKEQ. CDR3 region: CASSQDAPNSPLHF. DNA for the CDR3: TGTGCCAGCAGCCAAGATGCCCCTAATTCACCCCTCCACTTT.

The table lists this clonotype with a few counts. The chain employs TRBV10-3 and TRBJ2-5; no definite D call. The germline V gene has CDR1 ENHRY and CDR2 SYGVKD. The CDR3 covers 15 residues. The germline V and J ends were trimmed by 5 bases and 1 base, with 14 bases remaining between them. The CDR3 sequence is CAISLVGSTQETQYF. The CDR3 DNA reads TGTGCCATCAGTCTAGTCGGGTCGACCCAAGAGACCCAGTACTTC.

This clonotype occurred a few times. The chain employs TRBV20-1 and TRBJ2-1, with D tentatively TRBD1 or TRBD2 (5 bases each). V shed 1 base and J shed 4 bases, with 20 bases lying between them. The CDR3 totals 17 residues. The germline gives CDR1 DFQATT, CDR2 SNEGSKA (reference sequence). The CDR3 coding sequence is TGCAGTGCTAGAGGAGCCTGGTCGGGACGACGGTACAATGAGCAGTTCTTC. Translated, it gives CSARGAWSGRRYNEQFF.

This clonotype was recorded a few times. The genes are TRBV7-9 and TRBJ2-7; D is possibly TRBD1 or TRBD2 (5 bases each). V lost 4 bases and J 0 bases, leaving 16 bases between the germline ends. There are 16 residues in the CDR3. The germline V gene encodes CDR1 SEHNR and CDR2 FQNEAQ (reference sequence). As DNA, the CDR3 is TGTGCCAGCAGCTCCCTGGGGGTTCGTAGCTCCTACGAGCAGTACTTC. Its protein product is CASSSLGVRSSYEQYF.

This clonotype was seen a handful of times. The genes are TRBV12-3 or TRBV12-4 and TRBJ2-7, with TRBD1 identical over 7 bases. V trimming: 6 bases; J trimming: 4 bases; junction bases outside the gene matches: 9. CDR3 length: 14 residues. The CDR3 loop is CASSPTGKVYEQYF. CDR3 nucleotides: TGTGCCAGCAGCCCGACAGGGAAGGTGTACGAGCAGTACTTC.

This clonotype turned up a few times. This chain uses TRBV5-4 with TRBJ2-7, with D possibly being TRBD2 (6 bases). This CDR3 region has 13 residues. V gave up 5 bases and J gave up 2 bases, with 11 bases separating them. CDR1 is SGHNT and CDR2 is YYREEE in the germline V gene (reference sequence). CDR3 amino acids: CASSRGSAYEQYF. In nucleotides, the CDR3 is TGTGCCAGCAGTCGGGGGTCGGCCTACGAGCAGTACTTC.

The rearrangement joins TRBV7-9 to TRBJ1-2; weak D call: TRBD1 (6 bases). The germline gives CDR1 SEHNR, CDR2 FQNEAQ (reference sequence). The germline V and J ends were trimmed by 6 bases and 0 bases, with 11 bases remaining between them. The CDR3 has 14 amino acids. The CDR3 spells CASRTGQSNYGYTF. The CDR3 DNA is TGTGCCAGCAGAACTGGACAGTCTAACTATGGCTACACCTTC.

The chain links TRBV29-1 to TRBJ1-1; D remains ambiguous. CDR3 length: 13 amino acids. Trimming stripped 3 bases from V and 0 bases from J, with 8 bases between. CDR1 and CDR2 (germline): SQVTM, ANQGSEA. The CDR3 protein is CSVETLLNTEAFF. CDR3 coding DNA: TGCAGCGTTGAGACCCTGCTGAACACTGAAGCTTTCTTT. Complete variable domain (other parts from reference TRBV29-1 and TRBJ1-1): SAVISQKPSRDICQRGTSLTIQCQVDSQVTMMFWYRQQPGQSLTLIATANQGSEATYESGFVIDKFPISRPNLTFSTLTVSNMSPEDSSIYLCSVETLLNTEAFFGQGTRLTVV.

A single count supports this clonotype. The CDR3: CSARDFSGAEAFF. The CDR3 DNA sequence: TGCAGTGCTAGAGATTTCTCGGGGGCTGAAGCTTTCTTT. This chain joins TRBV20-1 and TRBJ1-1; D possibly corresponds to TRBD1 (5 bases). Trimming took off 0 bases at V and 6 bases at J, with 11 bases between the two ends. CDR3 length: 13 residues. Germline CDR1 is DFQATT and CDR2 is SNEGSKA (reference sequence).

This chain uses TRBV3-1 with TRBJ2-7; TRBD2 agrees at 8 bases. The CDR3 covers 15 residues. V lost 0 bases and J lost 2; bases outside the gene matches: 3. CDR1 LGHDT and CDR2 YNNKEL come from the germline V gene (reference sequence). In nucleotides, the CDR3 is TGTGCCAGCAGCCAAGATGGCGGGGGGCCCTACGAGCAGTACTTC. Its protein product is CASSQDGGGPYEQYF.

The rearrangement joins TRBV5-1 to TRBJ1-5; TRBD1 might be the D (5 bases). The CDR3 extends over 13 amino acids. The V and J ends lost 4 bases and 6 bases respectively, with 11 bases between them. CDR1 and CDR2 (germline): SGHRS, YFSETQ. CDR3 sequence reads: CASSPRGGQPQHF. The CDR3 bases are TGCGCCAGCAGCCCAAGGGGAGGTCAGCCCCAGCATTTT.

CDR3 sequence (DNA): TGCGCCAGCAGCTTGGGGACGGTGACCCATGGCTACACCTTC. Translated: CASSLGTVTHGYTF. The chain uses TRBV5-1 and TRBJ1-2, with D uncertain. V lost 0 bases and J lost 6, with 12 bases in between. Per germline, CDR1 SGHRS and CDR2 YFSETQ. The CDR3 loop spans 14 amino acids.

This clonotype was recorded a few times. The rearrangement links TRBV12-3 or TRBV12-4 to TRBJ1-1; no reliable D call. V was shortened by 6 bases and J by 1 base, with 18 bases between the two germline ends. The CDR3 runs 16 residues. Here the CDR3 reads CASSPEAISSNTEAFF. In nucleotides, the CDR3 is TGTGCCAGCAGCCCAGAGGCAATAAGCTCGAACACTGAAGCTTTCTTT.

The gene calls are TRBV12-3 or TRBV12-4 and TRBJ2-3; the D gene is possibly TRBD1 (6 bases). Trimming pared 4 bases from V and 5 bases from J, leaving 19 bases between. The length of the CDR3 is 16 residues. CDR3 sequence: CASSSYNQGPGDTQYF. For the CDR3, the DNA is TGTGCCAGCAGTTCCTACAACCAGGGGCCAGGAGATACGCAGTATTTT.

This clonotype turned up a few times. V gene TRBV12-3 or TRBV12-4 combines with J gene TRBJ1-4; D is perhaps TRBD1 (5 bases). The CDR3 length is 15 residues. Trimming pared 2 bases from V and 6 bases from J, leaving 13 bases between. CDR3 sequence (DNA): TGTGCCAGCAGTTTATGGGGGGATATCGATGAAAAACTGTTTTTT. Protein: CASSLWGDIDEKLFF.

The chain carries TRBV30 and TRBJ2-1; TRBD2 matches at 11 bases. V lost 3 bases and J lost 10; bases outside the gene matches: 5. The CDR3 consists of 13 residues. Germline V lookup: CDR1 GTSNPN, CDR2 SVGIG (reference sequence). Here the CDR3 reads CAWRTTSGEEQFF. CDR3 coding DNA: TGTGCCTGGAGGACGACTAGCGGGGAAGAGCAGTTCTTC. Full variable domain (rest looked up from reference TRBV30 and TRBJ2-1): SQTIHQWPATLVQPVGSPLSLECTVEGTSNPNLYWYRQAAGRGLQLLFYSVGIGQISSEVPQNLSASRPQDRQFILSSKKLLLSDSGFYLCAWRTTSGEEQFFGPGTRLTVL.

The V and J genes are TRBV20-1 and TRBJ2-2; D unclear. Germline values: CDR1 DFQATT, CDR2 SNEGSKA (reference sequence). The CDR3 runs to 14 residues. V shed 4 bases and J shed 1 base, with 10 bases lying between them. CDR3 in DNA: TGCAGTGCTATACCATGGATGAACACCGGGGAGCTGTTTTTT. Encoded protein: CSAIPWMNTGELFF.